The 24 T cell receptor beta chains listed next were all sequenced from one sample in a study of T cell responses to AZD1222 COVID-19 vaccine (dated by TCRdb to about 2021). The method was the immunoSEQ multiplex PCR assay. The immuneACCESS repertoire file appears here via TCRdb, limited to in-frame rearrangements. These files lack a portion of the clones; in checked studies, under half of the deficit traces to unresolved V genes, and the cause of the others is not known. Here the sample has 130,000 or so clones; roughly nine tenths occur a single time. Roughly 6.3% of the sample lies in the top ten. Taken with the paper, the label for time point translates to: baseline before first vaccination. Sequenced here: peripheral blood, sampled on day 0 of AZD1222 vaccination. The source of these receptors is an adult in good health.

This chain links TRBV6-5 with TRBJ1-5; possibly TRBD1 for D (5 bases). In germline, CDR1 is MNHEY, CDR2 SVGAGI. The CDR3 has 12 residues. For the CDR3, the DNA is TGTGCTACCAGGGAGGGCAATCAGCCCCAGCATTTT. It translates to CATREGNQPQHF.

J is TRBJ2-5 and V is TRBV5-1; D call uncertain. Trimming shortened V by 4 bases and J by 2 bases, and 9 bases separated the two germline ends. The CDR3 totals 13 residues. Germline V gives CDR1 SGHRS, CDR2 YFSETQ. The CDR3 DNA is TGCGCCAGCAGCAGAAGCGAACAAGAGACCCAGTACTTC. Its translation is CASSRSEQETQYF.

The chain combines TRBV5-4 with TRBJ1-3; 8 bases fit TRBD1. Germline CDR1 SGHNT, CDR2 YYREEE (reference sequence). This CDR3 spans 15 amino acids. After removal of 4 bases from V and 7 bases from J, the junction contained 10 bases not matched to a gene. Written as DNA, the CDR3 is TGTGCCAGCAGCGCCGGCGGACAGGGTGGGAACACCATATATTTT. This encodes CASSAGGQGGNTIYF. Using reference TRBV5-4 and TRBJ1-3 for the parts outside the CDR3, the full variable domain is ETGVTQSPTHLIKTRGQQVTLRCSSQSGHNTVSWYQQALGQGPQFIFQYYREEENGRGNFPPRFSGLQFPNYSSELNVNALELDDSALYLCASSAGGQGGNTIYFGEGSWLTVV.

V and J are TRBV5-8 and TRBJ1-1, with D possibly TRBD1 on 5 matching bases. V gave up 9 bases and J gave up 1 base, with 13 bases separating them. The germline V gene encodes CDR1 SGHTS and CDR2 YDEGEE. This CDR3 comprises 13 residues. The CDR3 loop is CATNRGENTEAFF. The CDR3 coding sequence is TGTGCCACTAACCGGGGGGAGAACACTGAAGCTTTCTTT.

This clone has a handful of counts. This chain joins TRBV3-1 (or the pseudogene TRBV3-2) and TRBJ1-3; possibly TRBD1 for D (5 bases). V lost 2 bases and J 4 bases, leaving 9 bases between the germline ends. The CDR3 length is 14 residues. In germline, CDR1 is LGHDT, CDR2 YNNKEL (reference sequence). DNA for the CDR3: TGTGCCAGCAGCCAACGGGGGATAGGAAACACCATATATTTT. It specifies CASSQRGIGNTIYF.

The genes are TRBV3-1 (or the pseudogene TRBV3-2) and TRBJ1-1, with 8 bases fitting TRBD1. This CDR3 has 12 amino acids. CDR1 is LGHDT, CDR2 YNNKEL, per germline (reference sequence). The V and J ends lost 5 bases and 7 bases, in that order; junction bases with no gene match: 3. The chain's CDR3 is CASSATGGEAFF. For the CDR3, the DNA is TGTGCCAGCAGCGCAACAGGGGGTGAAGCTTTCTTT.

The CDR3 DNA is TGTGCCAGCAGTCCTAATCTTGGAGAGGGGGCGTACTATGGCTACACCTTC. Translation: CASSPNLGEGAYYGYTF. V usage is TRBV6-6 and J usage is TRBJ1-2, with 7 nucleotides matching TRBD1. This CDR3 has 17 amino acids. The V gene end was trimmed by 5 bases and the J gene end by 3 bases; junction bases not matched to a gene: 15. Looked up from germline, CDR1 is MNHNY and CDR2 is SVGAGI (reference sequence).

In this sample, this clone turned up once. The chain is built from TRBV5-1 and TRBJ2-3, with 7 bases lining up with TRBD1. In germline, CDR1 is SGHRS, CDR2 YFSETQ. Trimming at V came to 3 bases and at J to 6 bases, leaving 4 bases not matched to a gene. The CDR3 totals 13 residues. Written as DNA, the CDR3 is TGCGCCAGCAGCTCGGGACAGCTCGATACGCAGTATTTT. Its translation is CASSSGQLDTQYF.

The V call is TRBV27, the J call TRBJ1-2; D gene unclear. The CDR3 extends over 13 amino acids. Between the trimmed V and J ends, which lost 0 bases and 7 bases, there was a span of 9 bases. CDR1 MNHEY and CDR2 SMNVEV come from the germline V gene (reference sequence). CDR3 loop: CASSLSSGGGYTF. CDR3 DNA: TGTGCCAGCAGTTTATCCTCTGGCGGTGGCTACACCTTC.

The V and J genes are TRBV25-1 and TRBJ2-1; 9 nucleotides line up with TRBD2. The length of the CDR3 is 16 residues. V dropped 2 bases and J dropped 4; count of bases not matched to a gene: 6. Per the germline V gene, CDR1 is MGHDK and CDR2 is SYGVNS. The CDR3 reads CASSESSTSGYNEQFF. The CDR3 bases are TGTGCCAGCAGTGAAAGTTCGACTAGCGGTTACAATGAGCAGTTCTTC.

The genes are TRBV5-5 and TRBJ1-6; TRBD1 matches at 8 bases. The length of the CDR3 is 19 residues. Looked up from germline, CDR1 is SGHKS and CDR2 is YYEKEE (reference sequence). The V gene end was trimmed by 0 bases and the J gene end by 0 bases; junction bases not matched to a gene: 8. The CDR3 nucleotides read TGTGCCAGCAGCTTGGATACCGGACAGGGCTTCTCCTATAATTCACCCCTCCACTTT. Amino acids: CASSLDTGQGFSYNSPLHF.

The J gene is TRBJ1-1, the V gene TRBV7-2; D is unresolved. Trimming removed 1 base from V and 0 bases from J, with 9 bases in between. The CDR3 spans 15 residues. In germline, CDR1 is SGHTA, CDR2 FQGNSA. The CDR3 bases are TGTGCCAGCAGCTTAGTAAATTCGGTGAACACTGAAGCTTTCTTT. It translates to CASSLVNSVNTEAFF.

This chain's CDR3 is CASSYSRGDEQFF. In DNA form, the CDR3 reads TGTGCCAGCAGTTACTCGAGGGGAGATGAGCAGTTCTTC. The V and J genes are TRBV6-5 and TRBJ2-1; the D call may be TRBD1 or TRBD2 (5 bases each). CDR3 size: 13 residues. Between the trimmed V and J ends, which lost 0 bases and 8 bases, there was a span of 8 bases. CDR1 is MNHEY, CDR2 SVGAGI, per germline.

V gene TRBV28 combines with J gene TRBJ1-2, with TRBD1 as a possible D gene (5 bases). V was trimmed by 5 bases and J by 7 bases, leaving 11 bases between them. CDR1 and CDR2 from the germline V gene are MDHEN and SYDVKM. The CDR3 runs to 12 residues. Here the CDR3 reads CASSVSGRGYTF. In DNA form, the CDR3 reads TGTGCCAGCAGTGTCTCAGGGCGTGGCTACACCTTC.

The V and J genes are TRBV4-3 and TRBJ1-2; D uncertain. V lost 1 base, J lost 5 bases, and 8 bases lay in between. This CDR3 is 13 amino acids long. Germline lookup yields CDR1 LGHNA and CDR2 YSLEER. The CDR3 protein is CASSQGGGYGYTF. CDR3 nucleotide sequence: TGCGCCAGCAGCCAAGGGGGAGGTTATGGCTACACCTTC.

V and J are TRBV5-4 and TRBJ2-7; D not certain. The V gene's germline CDR1 is SGHNT and CDR2 YYREEE (reference sequence). The CDR3 has 14 amino acids. Trimming pared 3 bases from V and 2 bases from J, leaving 12 bases between. The CDR3 here is CASSSGEAPYEQYF. The DNA for the CDR3 is TGTGCCAGCAGCTCTGGAGAGGCCCCCTACGAGCAGTACTTC.

The rearrangement uses TRBV2 and TRBJ2-2; no definite D call. The CDR3 is 16 amino acids. Between the trimmed V and J ends, which lost 7 bases and 0 bases, there was a span of 15 bases. From germline, CDR1 is SNHLY and CDR2 FYNNEI. In DNA form, the CDR3 reads TGTGCCAGCAAAGAGATTTCGTTGACGAACACCGGGGAGCTGTTTTTT. It translates to CASKEISLTNTGELFF.

The chain has TRBV19 and TRBJ2-2; 14 nucleotides agree with TRBD2. Trimming at V came to 5 bases and at J to 3 bases, leaving 8 bases not matched to a gene. The CDR3 has 18 residues. Germline V gene lookup returns CDR1 LNHDA and CDR2 SQIVND (reference sequence). The CDR3 nucleotides read TGTGCCAGTAGTCCAGGACTAGCGGGGGGACGGGACACCGGGGAGCTGTTTTTT. It translates to CASSPGLAGGRDTGELFF.

This clone appeared once. The chain combines TRBV6-1 with TRBJ1-5, with TRBD1 as a possible D gene (5 bases). Germline CDR1 MNHNS, CDR2 SASEGT. This CDR3 has 15 residues. V lost 0 bases and J lost 6, with 12 bases in between. The CDR3 loop reads CASSEASGTGQPQHF. In DNA, the CDR3 is TGTGCCAGCAGTGAAGCTTCCGGGACGGGTCAGCCCCAGCATTTT.

The V and J genes are TRBV7-9 and TRBJ2-4; D is uncertain. The CDR3 is made up of 12 amino acids. V was trimmed by 3 bases and J by 1 base, leaving 1 base between them. Germline V gene sequence: CDR1 SEHNR, CDR2 FQNEAQ (reference sequence). The CDR3 DNA reads as TGTGCCAGCAGCTTCGCCAAAAACATTCAGTACTTC. Protein product: CASSFAKNIQYF.

The J gene is TRBJ2-7, the V gene TRBV6-2 or TRBV6-3; TRBD2 agrees at 10 bases. V dropped 4 bases and J dropped 2; count of bases not matched to a gene: 5. The CDR3 is 15 amino acids. Germline CDR1 MNHEY, CDR2 SVGEGT. The CDR3 DNA follows: TGTGCCAGCAGTTCCCCAAGCGGGGGGGCCTACGAGCAGTACTTC. Its translation: CASSSPSGGAYEQYF.

For this clone: The sample contains more than one DNA sequence encoding this CDR3. V is TRBV15 and J is TRBJ2-1; no clear D. The CDR3 contains 11 residues. V was shortened by 5 bases and J by 7 bases, with 6 bases between the two germline ends. Germline V gives CDR1 LNHNV, CDR2 YYDKDF (reference sequence). CDR3: CATSGYNEQFF. CDR3 nucleotides: TGTGCCACCAGCGGATATAATGAGCAGTTCTTC.

The rearrangement links TRBV27 to TRBJ1-5; D may be TRBD1 (5 bases). Germline CDR1 reads MNHEY; CDR2 reads SMNVEV (reference sequence). The CDR3 extends over 16 amino acids. V was shortened by 6 bases and J by 0 bases, with 15 bases between the two germline ends. CDR3 coding DNA: TGTGCCAGCAGAACGAAAATGGGGGTTAGCAATCAGCCCCAGCATTTT. It codes for CASRTKMGVSNQPQHF.

V usage is TRBV20-1 and J usage is TRBJ2-5; tentatively, D is TRBD1 (6 bases). V was pared by 3 bases and J by 2 bases, with 7 bases between. Germline CDR1 and CDR2: DFQATT and SNEGSKA (reference sequence). The CDR3 has 12 amino acids. CDR3 DNA: TGCAGTGCTAGTACAGGGCAAGAGACCCAGTACTTC. Translation: CSASTGQETQYF.